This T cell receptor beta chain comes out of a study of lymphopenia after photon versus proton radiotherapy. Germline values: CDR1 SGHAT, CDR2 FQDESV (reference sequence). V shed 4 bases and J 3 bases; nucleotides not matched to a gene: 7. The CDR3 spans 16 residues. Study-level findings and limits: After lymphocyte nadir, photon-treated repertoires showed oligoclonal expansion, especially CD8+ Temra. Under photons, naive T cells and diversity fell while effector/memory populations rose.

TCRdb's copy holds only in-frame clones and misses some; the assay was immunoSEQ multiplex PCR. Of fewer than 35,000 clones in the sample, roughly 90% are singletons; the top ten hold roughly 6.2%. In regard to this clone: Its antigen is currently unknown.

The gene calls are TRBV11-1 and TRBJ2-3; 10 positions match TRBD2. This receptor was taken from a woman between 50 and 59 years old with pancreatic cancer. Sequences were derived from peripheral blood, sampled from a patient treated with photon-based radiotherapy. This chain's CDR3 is CASSSLAGGGTDTQYF. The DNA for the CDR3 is TGTGCCAGCAGCTCTTTAGCGGGAGGAGGGACAGATACGCAGTATTTT.